Listed here are 20 T cell receptor beta chains from one sample, sequenced in a study of control samples from healthy donors and cancer patients. Generated by immunoSEQ multiplex PCR, the TCRdb table keeps only in-frame clones and is missing some. The table shows some 150,000 clones, with 90% to 95% occurring only once. Sequences were obtained from blood. These receptors were collected from a man aged 40-50 years in good health.

The V gene is TRBV10-3, the J gene TRBJ1-1; possible D gene TRBD1, 6 bases. In germline, CDR1 is ENHRY, CDR2 SYGVKD. The length of the CDR3 is 14 residues. Trimming shortened V by 8 bases and J by 4 bases, and 17 bases separated the two germline ends. The CDR3 DNA reads as TGTGCCATCGGGCAGGGGAACCCACTCACTGAAGCTTTCTTT. Encoded protein: CAIGQGNPLTEAFF.

V and J are TRBV3-1 (or the pseudogene TRBV3-2) and TRBJ1-5; no reliable D call. Trimming cost V 0 bases and J 6 bases, with 12 bases left between them. The CDR3 sequence is 15 residues long. Germline values: CDR1 LGHDT, CDR2 YNNKEL (reference sequence). CDR3: CASSQDGTASQPQHF. Written as DNA, the CDR3 is TGTGCCAGCAGCCAAGATGGCACAGCAAGTCAGCCCCAGCATTTT.

The chain links TRBV7-9 to TRBJ1-1; unclear D gene. Deletions cut 1 base from V and 3 bases from J, with 12 bases between. Germline CDR1 and CDR2: SEHNR and FQNEAQ (reference sequence). The CDR3 is made up of 15 amino acids. CDR3 bases: TGTGCCAGCAGCTTAGTTCGGGAATTGGACACTGAAGCTTTCTTT. Protein product: CASSLVRELDTEAFF. Using reference TRBV7-9 and TRBJ1-1 for the parts outside the CDR3, the full variable domain is DTGVSQNPRHKITKRGQNVTFRCDPISEHNRLYWYRQTLGQGPEFLTYFQNEAQLEKSRLLSDRFSAERPKGSFSTLEIQRTEQGDSAMYLCASSLVRELDTEAFFGQGTRLTVV.

V is TRBV5-1 and J is TRBJ1-1; D might be TRBD1 (6 bases). V lost 4 bases and J lost 1, with 14 bases in between. This CDR3 spans 15 amino acids. The germline V gene has CDR1 SGHRS and CDR2 YFSETQ. CDR3 bases: TGCGCCAGCAGCCCGGGACAACGGAGGAACACTGAAGCTTTCTTT. It encodes CASSPGQRRNTEAFF.

The chain is built from TRBV5-1 and TRBJ1-4; D is unresolved. Germline lookup yields CDR1 SGHRS and CDR2 YFSETQ. CDR3 length: 14 residues. Trimming stripped 2 bases from V and 4 bases from J, with 9 bases between. Here the CDR3 reads CASSFGQSNEKLFF. CDR3 coding DNA: TGCGCCAGCAGCTTTGGCCAGAGTAATGAAAAACTGTTTTTT.

This sequence joins TRBV5-6 and TRBJ1-2; TRBD1 matches 8 bases. Germline V gene data show CDR1 as SGHDT and CDR2 as YYEEEE. The junction had 3 bases not matched to a gene; V was cut back by 1 base and J by 1 base. CDR3 length: 15 residues. The CDR3 DNA sequence: TGTGCCAGCAGCTTGTACAGGGGGGTTAACTATGGCTACACCTTC. Protein: CASSLYRGVNYGYTF.

The CDR3 sequence: CASSLLAGGTDTQYF. The DNA for the CDR3 is TGTGCCAGCAGCTTACTAGCGGGGGGCACAGATACGCAGTATTTT. The rearrangement links TRBV14 to TRBJ2-3; the match to TRBD2 covers 11 bases. The V gene end was trimmed by 5 bases and the J gene end by 1 base; junction bases not matched to a gene: 2. CDR1 and CDR2 (germline): SGHDN, FVKESK. The CDR3 covers 15 residues.

As regards this clone: An end of the junction differs from the germline gene, which may be a read error. The chain joins TRBV7-7 to TRBJ2-3; 16 bases fit TRBD2. The CDR3 has 17 residues. Germline V gene lookup returns CDR1 SSHAT and CDR2 FNYEAQ (reference sequence). The CDR3 DNA follows: TGTGCTAGCAGCCAGGGACTAGCGGGAGGGTTCGCAGATACGCAGTATTTT. It encodes CASSQGLAGGFADTQYF.

This sequence joins TRBV27 and TRBJ2-3, with D tentatively TRBD1 or TRBD2 (5 bases each). V was shortened by 5 bases and J by 7 bases, with 16 bases between the two germline ends. Germline CDR1 is MNHEY and CDR2 is SMNVEV (reference sequence). The CDR3 spans 14 residues. The CDR3 DNA is TGTGCCAGCAGTCCATCAAGGGGACCCTATACGCAGTATTTT. Its translation: CASSPSRGPYTQYF.

The chain recombines TRBV9 with TRBJ2-1; 7 nucleotides agree with TRBD2. Germline V gene lookup returns CDR1 SGDLS and CDR2 YYNGEE. V lost 4 bases to trimming and J lost 0 bases; unmatched junction nucleotides: 7. The CDR3 is 16 amino acids. This CDR3 reads CASSPQGGSSYNEQFF. The CDR3 nucleotides read TGTGCCAGCAGCCCCCAGGGCGGGAGCTCCTACAATGAGCAGTTCTTC.

The rearrangement uses TRBV2 and TRBJ2-1; TRBD2 might be the D (6 bases). Germline-derived CDR1 and CDR2 are SNHLY and FYNNEI. Trimming pared 6 bases from V and 9 bases from J, leaving 21 bases between. The CDR3 has 15 residues. The CDR3 is CASRGLERVGGEQFF. CDR3 DNA sequence: TGTGCCAGCAGAGGACTGGAAAGGGTCGGGGGTGAGCAGTTCTTC.

V and J are TRBV10-2 and TRBJ1-5; 10 bases match TRBD1. The germline V gene encodes CDR1 WSHSY and CDR2 SAAADI. This CDR3 has 13 amino acids. Trimming removed 8 bases from V and 7 bases from J; junction bases left unmatched: 5. CDR3 protein: CASATGGGQPQHF. The CDR3 coding sequence is TGCGCCAGCGCGACAGGGGGCGGGCAGCCCCAGCATTTT.

This clone came up a few times. This rearrangement joins TRBV28 to TRBJ1-5; the D is unclear. V dropped 6 bases and J dropped 6 bases, with 18 bases sitting between them. In germline, CDR1 is MDHEN, CDR2 SYDVKM. The CDR3 extends over 15 amino acids. The CDR3 sequence: CASRPSRQAIQPQHF. The CDR3 DNA is TGTGCCAGCAGGCCCTCACGGCAGGCAATTCAGCCCCAGCATTTT.

The sample holds one count of this clone. The rearrangement joins TRBV7-9 to TRBJ2-7; the match to TRBD1 covers 9 bases. The CDR3 runs to 14 residues. V lost 5 bases, J lost 4 bases, and 6 bases stayed unmatched. Germline V gene sequence: CDR1 SEHNR, CDR2 FQNEAQ (reference sequence). In DNA, the CDR3 is TGTGCCAGCAGCGGAGACAGGGGGACATACGAGCAGTACTTC. It translates to CASSGDRGTYEQYF. Full variable domain (outside the CDR3, taken from reference TRBV7-9 and TRBJ2-7): DTGVSQNPRHKITKRGQNVTFRCDPISEHNRLYWYRQTLGQGPEFLTYFQNEAQLEKSRLLSDRFSAERPKGSFSTLEIQRTEQGDSAMYLCASSGDRGTYEQYFGPGTRLTVT.

V usage is TRBV7-9 and J usage is TRBJ2-7, with D possibly being TRBD1 (7 bases). The V end lost 1 base, the J end lost 0 bases, and 10 bases lay between the germline ends. The CDR3 sequence is 15 residues long. Germline values: CDR1 SEHNR, CDR2 FQNEAQ (reference sequence). The chain's CDR3 is CASSLGQGGSYEQYF. CDR3 sequence (DNA): TGTGCCAGCAGCTTAGGACAGGGAGGCTCCTACGAGCAGTACTTC.

The chain carries TRBV21-1 and TRBJ1-1. TRBV21-1 is labeled a pseudogene. This CDR3 has 12 amino acids. CDR3 loop: CASSKDWTEAFF. The DNA for the CDR3 is TGTGCCAGCAGCAAAGATTGGACTGAAGCTTTCTTT.

The chain uses TRBV5-4 and TRBJ2-1; no reliable D call. Trimming took off 0 bases at V and 5 bases at J, with 9 bases between the two ends. CDR3 length equals 14 residues. CDR1 is SGHNT, CDR2 YYREEE, per germline (reference sequence). The CDR3 DNA follows: TGTGCCAGCAGCTTGGGTCCATGGGACAATGAGCAGTTCTTC. Translating gives CASSLGPWDNEQFF.

The chain uses TRBV6-1 and TRBJ2-1, with a possible D match to TRBD2 (5 bases). V lost 2 bases and J 4 bases, leaving 12 bases between the germline ends. The CDR3 covers 15 residues. The germline CDR1 and CDR2 sequences are MNHNS and SASEGT. CDR3: CASSEIRTDYNEQFF. The CDR3 region has the DNA TGTGCCAGCAGTGAAATTCGGACTGATTACAATGAGCAGTTCTTC.

The CDR3 region is CASSSQTGLGQPQHF. DNA of the CDR3: TGTGCCAGCAGTTCTCAGACAGGGCTAGGACAGCCCCAGCATTTT. This chain links TRBV27 with TRBJ1-5, with TRBD1 matching over 7 bases. CDR3 length: 15 amino acids. Germline CDR1 reads MNHEY; CDR2 reads SMNVEV (reference sequence). The junction had 10 bases not matched to a gene; V was cut back by 4 bases and J by 7 bases.

The chain recombines TRBV7-6 with TRBJ1-3; D is unresolved. The germline CDR1 and CDR2 sequences are SGHVS and FNYEAQ. V lost 5 bases, J lost 0 bases, and 14 bases lay in between. CDR3 length: 16 residues. DNA of the CDR3: TGTGCCAGCAGCCCCTTATCGGCGACCTCTGGAAACACCATATATTTT. This gives the protein CASSPLSATSGNTIYF.